The 19 T cell receptor beta chains in this list originate from one sample, sequenced in a study of shared T cell receptors in the human thymus. Produced via immunoSEQ multiplex PCR; TCRdb's table is partial and in-frame only. The sample records around 730,000 clones, 75% to 90% being singletons. These data were also reused for a study on human thymus T cells.

Sequencing was performed on thymocytes. Every receptor here comes from a girl less than two years old with a congenital heart defect.

This chain links TRBV28 with TRBJ2-5; perhaps TRBD1 as D (6 bases). Looked up from germline, CDR1 is MDHEN and CDR2 is SYDVKM. Trimming cost V 6 bases and J 4 bases, with 15 bases left between them. The CDR3 runs 14 residues. The CDR3 loop reads CASRGTGIPETQYF. The CDR3 DNA is TGTGCCAGCAGAGGAACAGGGATTCCAGAGACCCAGTACTTC.

The chain employs TRBV27 and TRBJ2-5; TRBD2 agrees at 15 bases. Per germline, CDR1 MNHEY and CDR2 SMNVEV (reference sequence). V was pared by 5 bases and J by 5 bases, with 12 bases of the junction left unmatched. This CDR3 has 18 residues. DNA for the CDR3: TGTGCCAGCAGTCCACATCGGACTAGCGGGGGGGCCGTGGAGACCCAGTACTTC. Its translation is CASSPHRTSGGAVETQYF.

The chain couples TRBV2 to TRBJ2-3, with 15 positions matching TRBD2. The ends lost 1 base at V and 0 bases at J; junction bases unmatched: 11. The germline V gene has CDR1 SNHLY and CDR2 FYNNEI. The CDR3 totals 21 residues. The CDR3 nucleotides read TGTGCCAGCAGTGAAGAGGGGACTAGCGGGGGGAACGGATCTAGCACAGATACGCAGTATTTT. It codes for CASSEEGTSGGNGSSTDTQYF. Together with reference TRBV2 and TRBJ2-3, the CDR3 gives the full variable domain: EPEVTQTPSHQVTQMGQEVILRCVPISNHLYFYWYRQILGQKVEFLVSFYNNEISEKSEIFDDQFSVERPDGSNFTLKIRSTKLEDSAMYFCASSEEGTSGGNGSSTDTQYFGPGTRLTVL.

The chain uses TRBV5-4 and TRBJ1-2; 8 nucleotides match TRBD1. Germline values: CDR1 SGHNT, CDR2 YYREEE (reference sequence). The ends lost 4 bases at V and 2 bases at J; junction bases unmatched: 4. CDR3 length: 14 residues. CDR3 nucleotides: TGTGCCAGCAGCCGGGGGACAGGCAACTATGGCTACACCTTC. Protein: CASSRGTGNYGYTF.

As regards this clone: The same CDR3 arises from other DNA sequences in this sample as well. The chain couples TRBV7-9 to TRBJ2-3, with 14 bases matching TRBD2. V shed 4 bases and J 2 bases; nucleotides not matched to a gene: 2. CDR1 is SEHNR, CDR2 FQNEAQ, per germline (reference sequence). The CDR3 loop spans 16 amino acids. This chain's CDR3 is CASSSGLAGDTDTQYF. CDR3 DNA: TGTGCCAGCAGCTCGGGACTAGCGGGGGACACAGATACGCAGTATTTT.

The V and J genes are TRBV28 and TRBJ2-7; TRBD1 is a possible D gene (8 bases). With 4 bases removed from V and 4 bases from J, the gap between germline ends came to 14 bases. Germline V gene data show CDR1 as MDHEN and CDR2 as SYDVKM. This CDR3 has 14 residues. Here the CDR3 DNA reads TGTGCCAGCAGTTCACAGGGGGGGCGATACGAGCAGTACTTC. The encoded protein is CASSSQGGRYEQYF. Full variable domain (rest looked up from reference TRBV28 and TRBJ2-7): DVKVTQSSRYLVKRTGEKVFLECVQDMDHENMFWYRQDPGLGLRLIYFSYDVKMKEKGDIPEGYSVSREKKERFSLILESASTNQTSMYLCASSSQGGRYEQYFGPGTRLTVT.

The genes are TRBV14 and TRBJ2-3, with D maybe TRBD2 (5 bases). The CDR3 extends over 16 amino acids. Trimming removed 5 bases from V and 1 base from J, with 16 bases in between. CDR1 is SGHDN and CDR2 is FVKESK in the germline V gene. The DNA of the CDR3 is TGTGCCAGCAGCAAAGTCGCAGCGGAACGCACAGATACGCAGTATTTT. It encodes CASSKVAAERTDTQYF. Full variable domain (outside the CDR3, taken from reference TRBV14 and TRBJ2-3): EAGVTQFPSHSVIEKGQTVTLRCDPISGHDNLYWYRRVMGKEIKFLLHFVKESKQDESGMPNNRFLAERTGGTYSTLKVQPAELEDSGVYFCASSKVAAERTDTQYFGPGTRLTVL.

This chain links TRBV7-2 with TRBJ2-7, with TRBD1 matching 9 bases. V lost 5 bases and J lost 4; bases outside the gene matches: 12. The CDR3 is 16 amino acids. CDR1 is SGHTA and CDR2 is FQGNSA in the germline V gene. The CDR3 here is CASSPRAGQGKYEQYF. The CDR3 coding sequence is TGTGCCAGCAGCCCCCGGGCCGGACAGGGGAAATACGAGCAGTACTTC. Using reference TRBV7-2 and TRBJ2-7 for the parts outside the CDR3, the full variable domain is GAGVSQSPSNKVTEKGKDVELRCDPISGHTALYWYRQSLGQGLEFLIYFQGNSAPDKSGLPSDRFSAERTGGSVSTLTIQRTQQEDSAVYLCASSPRAGQGKYEQYFGPGTRLTVT.

The V call is TRBV5-1, the J call TRBJ1-1; TRBD1 is a possible D gene (5 bases). CDR3 length: 15 amino acids. V was trimmed by 6 bases and J by 0 bases, leaving 15 bases between them. Germline V gene lookup returns CDR1 SGHRS and CDR2 YFSETQ. The CDR3 region has the DNA TGCGCCAGCACCACGGGGGGAGCACTGAACACTGAAGCTTTCTTT. This translates into CASTTGGALNTEAFF.

The chain combines TRBV6-5 with TRBJ1-2; 7 nucleotides match TRBD1. This CDR3 region has 13 residues. Germline V gene sequence: CDR1 MNHEY, CDR2 SVGAGI. J gave up 4 bases and V 7 bases, and 6 bases lay outside the gene matches. The CDR3 DNA reads as TGTGCCAGCACATTCACAGGGGCCTATGGCTACACCTTC. Translated: CASTFTGAYGYTF.

CDR3 loop: CASSSPQRGGEHEQFF. DNA of the CDR3: TGTGCCAGTAGTTCCCCTCAGCGGGGGGGAGAGCATGAGCAGTTCTTC. The chain combines TRBV19 with TRBJ2-1, with TRBD2 matching 10 bases. Germline CDR1 LNHDA, CDR2 SQIVND (reference sequence). The ends lost 5 bases at V and 8 bases at J; junction bases unmatched: 12. This CDR3 region has 16 residues.

The rearrangement joins TRBV7-9 to TRBJ2-7; TRBD1 aligns across 7 bases. The V segment lost 0 bases and the J segment 2 bases; nucleotides outside the gene matches: 10. Germline loops: CDR1 SEHNR, CDR2 FQNEAQ (reference sequence). The CDR3 sequence is 17 residues long. DNA of the CDR3: TGTGCCAGCAGCTTAGCTAGCGTAGGGGACAGCCCCTACGAGCAGTACTTC. Its translation: CASSLASVGDSPYEQYF. Supplemented by reference TRBV7-9 and TRBJ2-7, the full variable domain reads DTGVSQNPRHKITKRGQNVTFRCDPISEHNRLYWYRQTLGQGPEFLTYFQNEAQLEKSRLLSDRFSAERPKGSFSTLEIQRTEQGDSAMYLCASSLASVGDSPYEQYFGPGTRLTVT.

The V and J genes are TRBV27 and TRBJ2-1; 8 bases are shared with TRBD2. The CDR3 has 13 residues. V lost 1 base, J lost 9 bases, and 2 bases stayed unmatched. Germline values: CDR1 MNHEY, CDR2 SMNVEV (reference sequence). CDR3 region: CASSLWAGGEQFF. DNA of the CDR3: TGTGCCAGCAGTTTATGGGCGGGGGGTGAGCAGTTCTTC.

V is TRBV21-1 and J is TRBJ2-3; no check of the table's D call, TRBD2, against the DNA was made. TRBV21-1 is a known pseudogene. This CDR3 region has 17 residues. In nucleotides, the CDR3 is TGTGCCAGCAGACTAGCGGGGGGTCCGCGGGGCACAGATACGCAGTATTTT. The encoded protein is CASRLAGGPRGTDTQYF.

The V call is TRBV5-1, the J call TRBJ2-6; TRBD1 is a possible D gene (6 bases). Trimming left V 7 bases short and J 0 bases short, with 11 bases between. The CDR3 is 15 amino acids. Germline lookup yields CDR1 SGHRS and CDR2 YFSETQ. The CDR3 region has the DNA TGCGCCAGCGGACAGTTTTACTCTGGGGCCAACGTCCTGACTTTC. Protein: CASGQFYSGANVLTF.

The chain has TRBV6-5 and TRBJ1-5, with D perhaps TRBD1 (5 bases). The CDR3 is 15 residues long. V was cut by 2 bases and J by 7 bases, with 15 bases left in between. Germline assignment: CDR1 MNHEY and CDR2 SVGAGI. CDR3 sequence reads: CASSYLPGFWQPQHF. The CDR3 DNA is TGTGCCAGCAGTTACCTTCCAGGGTTTTGGCAGCCCCAGCATTTT.

This clone was recorded a few times. The chain employs TRBV2 and TRBJ2-3; TRBD2 matches at 7 bases. V gave up 3 bases and J gave up 1 base; unmatched junction bases: 10. Germline CDR1 SNHLY, CDR2 FYNNEI. This CDR3 spans 17 amino acids. This chain's CDR3 is CASSEGQSGGGTDTQYF. The CDR3 DNA sequence: TGTGCCAGCAGTGAGGGCCAATCTGGGGGGGGCACAGATACGCAGTATTTT.

This clone was counted between two and nine times. The gene calls are TRBV5-1 and TRBJ2-1, with a weak D call TRBD1 (6 bases). The V end lost 4 bases, the J end lost 10 bases, and 36 bases lay between the germline ends. Germline V gene data show CDR1 as SGHRS and CDR2 as YFSETQ. The CDR3 totals 20 residues. The CDR3 here is CASSPTYTGPATGPPREQFF. CDR3 DNA sequence: TGCGCCAGCAGCCCCACGTACACAGGGCCGGCGACGGGCCCTCCCCGAGAGCAGTTCTTC.

V usage is TRBV2 and J usage is TRBJ1-1, with 7 bases matching TRBD1. CDR1 and CDR2 (germline): SNHLY, FYNNEI. Losses at the gene ends were 1 base for V and 3 bases for J; bases not matched to a gene: 11. There are 17 residues in the CDR3. This chain's CDR3 is CASSEVDRDRNYTEAFF. The CDR3 region has the DNA TGTGCCAGCAGTGAAGTCGACAGGGATAGAAACTACACTGAAGCTTTCTTT.